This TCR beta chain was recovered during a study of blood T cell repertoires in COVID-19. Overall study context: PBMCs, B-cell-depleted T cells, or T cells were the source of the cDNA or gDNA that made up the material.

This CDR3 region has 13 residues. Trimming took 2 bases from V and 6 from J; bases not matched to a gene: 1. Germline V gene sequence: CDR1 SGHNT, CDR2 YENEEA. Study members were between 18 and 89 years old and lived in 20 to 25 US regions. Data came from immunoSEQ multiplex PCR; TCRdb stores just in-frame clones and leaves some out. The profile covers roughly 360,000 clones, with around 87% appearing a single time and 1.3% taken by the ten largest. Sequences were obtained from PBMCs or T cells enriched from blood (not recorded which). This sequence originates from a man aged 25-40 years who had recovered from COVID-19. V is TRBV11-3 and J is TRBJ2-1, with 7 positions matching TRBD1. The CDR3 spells CASSLSGGNEQFF. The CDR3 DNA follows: TGTGCCAGCAGCTTATCAGGGGGCAATGAGCAGTTCTTC. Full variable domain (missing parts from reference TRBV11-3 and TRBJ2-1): EAGVVQSPRYKIIEKKQPVAFWCNPISGHNTLYWYLQNLGQGPELLIRYENEEAVDDSQLPKDRFSAERLKGVDSTLKIQPAELGDSAVYLCASSLSGGNEQFFGPGTRLTVL.